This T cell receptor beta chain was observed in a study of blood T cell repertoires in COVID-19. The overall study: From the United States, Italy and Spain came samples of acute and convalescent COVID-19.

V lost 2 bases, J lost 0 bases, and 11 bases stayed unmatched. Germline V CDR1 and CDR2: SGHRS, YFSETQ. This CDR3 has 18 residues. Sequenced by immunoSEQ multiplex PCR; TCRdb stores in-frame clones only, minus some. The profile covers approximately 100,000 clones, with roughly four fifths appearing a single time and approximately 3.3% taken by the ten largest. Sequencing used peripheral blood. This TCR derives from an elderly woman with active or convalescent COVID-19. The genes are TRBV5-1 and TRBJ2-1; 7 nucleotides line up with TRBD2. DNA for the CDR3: TGCGCCAGCAGCTTCGGGATTCCTAGCGGCAGCTCCTACAATGAGCAGTTCTTC. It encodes CASSFGIPSGSSYNEQFF.